The 27 T cell receptor beta chains listed next were all sequenced from one sample in a study of blood T cell repertoires in COVID-19. The protocol was immunoSEQ multiplex PCR, while the TCRdb copy is restricted to in-frame clones and leaves out a portion. This table has under 200,000 clones, approximately 83% appearing once. Source material: peripheral blood. These receptors all come from a man in his fifties or sixties with acute or convalescent COVID-19.

This CDR3 is CASRGQGNSPLHF. The CDR3 region has the DNA TGTGCCAGCAGGGGACAGGGTAATTCACCCCTCCACTTT. J is TRBJ1-6 and V is TRBV3-1 (or the pseudogene TRBV3-2); 9 bases match TRBD1. Germline trimming cut 6 bases from V and 6 bases from J; bases unmatched to any gene: 0. The CDR3 sequence is 13 residues long. CDR1 is LGHDT, CDR2 YNNKEL, per germline (reference sequence).

The rearrangement uses TRBV3-1 (or the pseudogene TRBV3-2) and TRBJ1-2; D not certain. The germline V and J ends were trimmed by 5 bases and 8 bases, with 15 bases remaining between them. This CDR3 is 13 amino acids long. CDR1 and CDR2 from the germline V gene are LGHDT and YNNKEL (reference sequence). The CDR3 bases are TGTGCCAGCAGCTCCCGACCGACGGGGGGCTACACCTTC. This translates into CASSSRPTGGYTF.

The CDR3: CASSMVHRRETQYF. As DNA, the CDR3 is TGTGCCAGTAGTATGGTACACAGGCGAGAGACCCAGTACTTC. V gene TRBV19 combines with J gene TRBJ2-5; perhaps TRBD1 as D (5 bases). The CDR3 totals 14 residues. Germline CDR1 LNHDA, CDR2 SQIVND (reference sequence). V was shortened by 3 bases and J by 4 bases, with 12 bases between the two germline ends.

Written as DNA, the CDR3 is TGTGCCAGCAGCTTGGGGGCAGGGCAAACTGAAGCTTTCTTT. This codes for CASSLGAGQTEAFF. The chain carries TRBV5-4 and TRBJ1-1, with D possibly TRBD1 on 5 matching bases. V was cut by 0 bases and J by 5 bases, with 11 bases left in between. The CDR3 loop spans 14 amino acids. Germline V CDR1 and CDR2: SGHNT, YYREEE (reference sequence).

J is TRBJ1-1 and V is TRBV7-9; possible D gene TRBD1, 5 bases. The germline V gene encodes CDR1 SEHNR and CDR2 FQNEAQ (reference sequence). The V end was cut by 5 bases, the J end by 1 base, with 17 bases between. This CDR3 spans 16 amino acids. Written as DNA, the CDR3 is TGTGCCAGCAGCCCCGGGATAAGGGGAGGGAACACTGAAGCTTTCTTT. It translates to CASSPGIRGGNTEAFF.

This clone was seen once. The genes are TRBV28 and TRBJ2-1; TRBD2 is a possible D gene (5 bases). V was shortened by 7 bases and J by 3 bases, with 16 bases between the two germline ends. Looked up from germline, CDR1 is MDHEN and CDR2 is SYDVKM. CDR3 size: 15 residues. The CDR3 coding sequence is TGTGCCAGCACCTTCAGTCTAGCCGACTACAATGAGCAGTTCTTC. Protein: CASTFSLADYNEQFF.

V gene TRBV7-2 combines with J gene TRBJ2-1, with 9 bases that match TRBD2. Trimming at V came to 5 bases and at J to 9 bases, leaving 14 bases not matched to a gene. Germline CDR1 and CDR2: SGHTA and FQGNSA. The length of the CDR3 is 16 residues. The chain's CDR3 is CASSHSSGRRSAEQFF. The CDR3 DNA is TGTGCCAGCAGCCACTCCAGCGGGAGGCGGTCTGCTGAGCAGTTCTTC. Looking up the rest from reference TRBV7-2 and TRBJ2-1 gives the full variable domain: GAGVSQSPSNKVTEKGKDVELRCDPISGHTALYWYRQSLGQGLEFLIYFQGNSAPDKSGLPSDRFSAERTGGSVSTLTIQRTQQEDSAVYLCASSHSSGRRSAEQFFGPGTRLTVL.

The rearrangement uses TRBV24-1 and TRBJ2-3; D is perhaps TRBD1 (6 bases). This CDR3 contains 16 residues. CDR1 is KGHDR, CDR2 SFDVKD, per germline. Trimming pared 3 bases from V and 1 base from J, leaving 13 bases between. The CDR3 is CATSDVGAPGTDTQYF. DNA for the CDR3: TGTGCCACCAGTGATGTGGGGGCTCCGGGCACAGATACGCAGTATTTT.

The gene calls are TRBV3-1 (or the pseudogene TRBV3-2) and TRBJ2-3; 10 bases map to TRBD2. In germline, CDR1 is LGHDT, CDR2 YNNKEL (reference sequence). The CDR3 is made up of 16 amino acids. V trimming: 6 bases; J trimming: 0 bases; junction bases outside the gene matches: 6. The CDR3 coding sequence is TGTGCCAGCAGTCTAGCGGGAGCGACTAGCACAGATACGCAGTATTTT. Amino acid sequence: CASSLAGATSTDTQYF.

The gene calls are TRBV5-4 and TRBJ2-1, with a possible D match to TRBD1 (7 bases). This CDR3 comprises 17 residues. CDR1 is SGHNT, CDR2 YYREEE, per germline (reference sequence). Trimming pared 4 bases from V and 2 bases from J, leaving 19 bases between. CDR3: CASSPGGHRGPYNEQFF. CDR3 nucleotides: TGTGCCAGCAGCCCCGGAGGGCACAGGGGACCCTACAATGAGCAGTTCTTC.

The rearrangement joins TRBV5-1 to TRBJ2-2, with D perhaps TRBD1 (5 bases). Per germline, CDR1 SGHRS and CDR2 YFSETQ. This CDR3 is built from 17 residues. Trimming cost V 2 bases and J 7 bases, with 21 bases left between them. CDR3 region: CASSFRFDAGSGGELFF. CDR3 DNA: TGCGCCAGCAGCTTCCGATTTGATGCAGGGTCAGGCGGGGAGCTGTTTTTT.

This clone was picked up a small number of times. The rearrangement links TRBV28 to TRBJ1-4; a weak D match, TRBD1 (5 bases). With 6 bases removed from V and 4 bases from J, the gap between germline ends came to 15 bases. Germline V gene sequence: CDR1 MDHEN, CDR2 SYDVKM. The CDR3 totals 15 residues. CDR3 DNA: TGTGCCAGCAGCCCAAGGGCAGGGCTTAATGAAAAACTGTTTTTT. The encoded protein is CASSPRAGLNEKLFF.

The rearrangement uses TRBV18 and TRBJ1-6; 7 bases map to TRBD1. CDR1 is KGHSH and CDR2 is LQKENI in the germline V gene. This CDR3 contains 14 residues. The trim removed 4 bases at V and 9 bases at J, leaving 6 bases unmatched. This CDR3 is CASSLDRAGSPLHF. DNA of the CDR3: TGTGCCAGCTCACTCGACAGGGCGGGTTCACCCCTCCACTTT.

The genes are TRBV28 and TRBJ2-1, with 8 positions matching TRBD2. V lost 4 bases and J lost 2; bases outside the gene matches: 7. The CDR3 loop spans 16 amino acids. Looked up from germline, CDR1 is MDHEN and CDR2 is SYDVKM. As DNA, the CDR3 is TGTGCCAGCAGTTCCAGACTAGCGCTTACCTACAATGAGCAGTTCTTC. Its translation is CASSSRLALTYNEQFF.

The rearrangement uses TRBV9 and TRBJ2-7; the D gene is possibly TRBD1 (6 bases). The CDR3 totals 14 residues. Trimming stripped 0 bases from V and 6 bases from J, with 13 bases between. The V gene's germline CDR1 is SGDLS and CDR2 YYNGEE. The CDR3 reads CASSVGTGLGEQYF. CDR3 nucleotide sequence: TGTGCCAGCAGCGTAGGAACAGGGTTGGGCGAGCAGTACTTC.

This rearrangement joins TRBV5-4 to TRBJ2-7, with 12 bases identical to TRBD2. The V segment lost 3 bases and the J segment 2 bases; nucleotides outside the gene matches: 3. Germline V gene lookup returns CDR1 SGHNT and CDR2 YYREEE (reference sequence). This CDR3 contains 15 residues. CDR3 DNA sequence: TGTGCCAGCAGCTCGACTAGCGGGAGCGCCTACGAGCAGTACTTC. The encoded protein is CASSSTSGSAYEQYF.

This chain connects TRBV2 to TRBJ2-1, with 12 bases aligning to TRBD2. This CDR3 is 15 amino acids long. Trimming removed 8 bases from V and 7 bases from J; junction bases left unmatched: 9. Germline assignment: CDR1 SNHLY and CDR2 FYNNEI. The CDR3 sequence is CASRISSGRANEQFF. For the CDR3, the DNA is TGTGCCAGCCGTATCTCTAGCGGGAGGGCGAATGAGCAGTTCTTC.

The count of this clone is one. This chain joins TRBV24-1 and TRBJ1-4; 8 nucleotides line up with TRBD1. This CDR3 contains 15 residues. The germline CDR1 and CDR2 sequences are KGHDR and SFDVKD. The V and J ends lost 4 bases and 8 bases, in that order; junction bases with no gene match: 8. The CDR3 DNA reads TGTGCCACCAGTGAAACCGGGACAGGAGGGGAAAAACTGTTTTTT. Residues: CATSETGTGGEKLFF.

CDR3: CASSSGWVQEKLFF. In DNA, the CDR3 is TGTGCCAGCAGTTCGGGATGGGTTCAGGAAAAACTGTTTTTT. The rearrangement links TRBV27 to TRBJ1-4; D gene uncertain. With 4 bases removed from V and 8 bases from J, the gap between germline ends came to 14 bases. The CDR3 has 14 residues. Germline values: CDR1 MNHEY, CDR2 SMNVEV (reference sequence).

The chain combines TRBV4-1 with TRBJ1-3, with a weak D call TRBD1 (5 bases). Trimming cost V 2 bases and J 1 base, with 15 bases left between them. Germline V CDR1 and CDR2: MGHRA, YSYEKL. The CDR3 runs 17 residues. CDR3 sequence: CASSQRPGTESGNTIYF. The DNA of the CDR3 is TGCGCCAGCAGCCAACGTCCAGGGACTGAGTCTGGAAACACCATATATTTT.

This chain connects TRBV7-3 to TRBJ2-5; 9 nucleotides match TRBD2. The germline V gene encodes CDR1 SGHTA and CDR2 FQGTGA. The CDR3 is 16 residues long. With V trimmed by 5 bases and J by 5 bases, 12 bases remained unmatched. The CDR3, as DNA: TGTGCCAGCAGCCCCAGCGGGCTAGCGGGAACGGAGACCCAGTACTTC. It encodes CASSPSGLAGTETQYF.

This clone was found a few times. The chain couples TRBV20-1 to TRBJ2-1; tentative D call: TRBD2 (6 bases). The CDR3 has 13 amino acids. Trimming shortened V by 3 bases and J by 6 bases, and 12 bases separated the two germline ends. Germline assignment: CDR1 DFQATT and CDR2 SNEGSKA (reference sequence). CDR3 nucleotide sequence: TGCAGTGCTAGTCGAGCGGGTCTCAATGAGCAGTTCTTC. Translation: CSASRAGLNEQFF.

V gene TRBV19 combines with J gene TRBJ2-3, with unresolved D. The V gene lost 8 bases and the J gene lost 1 base, with 16 bases spanning the gap. Germline V lookup: CDR1 LNHDA, CDR2 SQIVND (reference sequence). This CDR3 comprises 15 residues. This chain's CDR3 is CASGVPGYGTDTQYF. CDR3 DNA sequence: TGTGCCAGTGGAGTACCGGGTTATGGCACAGATACGCAGTATTTT.

The chain couples TRBV24-1 to TRBJ2-3; 8 bases map to TRBD1. J was trimmed by 3 bases and V by 1 base; bases with no gene match: 14. CDR1 KGHDR and CDR2 SFDVKD come from the germline V gene. The CDR3 length is 19 residues. The CDR3 sequence is CATSDLHPRGTGGTDTQYF. CDR3 DNA: TGTGCCACCAGTGATTTACACCCCCGGGGGACAGGCGGAACAGATACGCAGTATTTT.

The genes are TRBV21-1 and TRBJ1-5; the D call TRBD1 from the table was never checked on the DNA. TRBV21-1 represents a pseudogene. This CDR3 region has 18 residues. The CDR3 is CASSTFLTGEDSNQPQHF. CDR3 in DNA: TGTGCCAGCAGCACGTTCTTAACAGGGGAGGATAGCAATCAGCCCCAGCATTTT.

The chain is built from TRBV28 and TRBJ1-5, with TRBD1 identical over 7 bases. The length of the CDR3 is 15 residues. The trim removed 6 bases at V and 2 bases at J, leaving 7 bases unmatched. The germline CDR1 and CDR2 sequences are MDHEN and SYDVKM. CDR3 sequence reads: CASSISDRGNQPQHF. The CDR3 region has the DNA TGTGCCAGCAGCATCTCCGACAGGGGCAATCAGCCCCAGCATTTT. Full variable domain (missing parts from reference TRBV28 and TRBJ1-5): DVKVTQSSRYLVKRTGEKVFLECVQDMDHENMFWYRQDPGLGLRLIYFSYDVKMKEKGDIPEGYSVSREKKERFSLILESASTNQTSMYLCASSISDRGNQPQHFGDGTRLSIL.

The chain carries TRBV24-1 and TRBJ2-2; 10 bases fit TRBD2. The germline CDR1 and CDR2 sequences are KGHDR and SFDVKD. CDR3 length: 15 amino acids. After removal of 4 bases from V and 5 bases from J, the junction contained 3 bases not matched to a gene. This CDR3 reads CATSESLAGTGELFF. The CDR3 nucleotides are TGTGCCACCAGTGAATCACTAGCGGGGACCGGGGAGCTGTTTTTT.